A single sample gave rise to the 22 T cell receptor beta chains below, sequenced in a study of CD8+ T cells in alopecia areata. RNA was extracted and reverse transcribed into cDNA as the sequencing template. The repertoire was sequenced with immunoSEQ multiplex PCR; TCRdb's copy has only in-frame clones and lacks some. The data contain 75,000 to 100,000 clones, about 71% of them singletons. The treatment was: oral pan-JAK inhibitor, 5-10 mg twice daily. The sequences come from CD8+ T cells sorted from blood, collected at approximately week 42, from a patient treated with tofacitinib. Receptor source: a human donor with alopecia areata.

The chain joins TRBV5-5 to TRBJ2-7, with D hard to call. The CDR3 sequence is 15 residues long. In germline, CDR1 is SGHKS, CDR2 YYEKEE (reference sequence). Trimming cost V 2 bases and J 2 bases, with 14 bases left between them. The CDR3 DNA sequence: TGTGCCAGCAGCTTTTATGCCCGAGGAGCCTACGAGCAGTACTTC. This translates into CASSFYARGAYEQYF.

In its sample, this clone was seen a few times. The chain is built from TRBV13 and TRBJ2-7; maybe TRBD2 (6 bases). The CDR3 spans 13 residues. CDR1 PRHDT and CDR2 FYEKMQ come from the germline V gene (reference sequence). V gave up 5 bases and J gave up 7 bases, with 15 bases separating them. In DNA, the CDR3 is TGTGCCAGCAGCCTTGGGCCTGCGGGGGAGCAGTACTTC. Amino acid sequence: CASSLGPAGEQYF.

A few counts support this clone. The rearrangement links TRBV2 to TRBJ2-3, with TRBD2 identical over 13 bases. Per germline, CDR1 SNHLY and CDR2 FYNNEI. The CDR3 has 15 residues. With V trimmed by 6 bases and J by 2 bases, 2 bases remained unmatched. The CDR3 is CASRGLAGTTDTQYF. The CDR3 region has the DNA TGTGCCAGCAGGGGACTAGCGGGGACCACAGATACGCAGTATTTT.

This chain links TRBV27 with TRBJ1-1; D is undetermined. The CDR3 has 15 amino acids. V was pared by 2 bases and J by 4 bases, with 14 bases between. Germline-derived CDR1 and CDR2 are MNHEY and SMNVEV (reference sequence). CDR3 DNA sequence: TGTGCCAGCAGTTTACTAAGGGTCGGAGTCACTGAAGCTTTCTTT. Protein product: CASSLLRVGVTEAFF.

In this sample, this clone turned up a few times. The chain has TRBV29-1 and TRBJ2-7; unclear D gene. Looked up from germline, CDR1 is SQVTM and CDR2 is ANQGSEA. The V end was cut by 5 bases, the J end by 7 bases, with 12 bases between. The CDR3 runs to 11 residues. Here the CDR3 DNA reads TGCAGCGTTCCGGAGAAGGGTGAGCAGTACTTC. As protein: CSVPEKGEQYF.

A few counts support this clone. The junction differs from germline at one of its ends, possibly a read error. This chain uses TRBV7-9 with TRBJ2-7, with TRBD2 matching 8 bases. The CDR3 extends over 14 amino acids. Germline V gives CDR1 SEHNR, CDR2 FQNEAQ (reference sequence). In nucleotides, the CDR3 is TGTGCCAGCAGCCCCCATCAAGTCGCGGGGGGCCCTAACTTC. As protein: CASSPHQVAGGPNF.

This chain uses TRBV14 with TRBJ1-1; 8 positions match TRBD1. Germline CDR1 SGHDN, CDR2 FVKESK. The CDR3 has 14 residues. J was trimmed by 4 bases and V by 1 base; bases with no gene match: 2. The CDR3 sequence: CASSQGTGITEAFF. DNA for the CDR3: TGTGCCAGCAGCCAAGGGACAGGGATCACTGAAGCTTTCTTT.

The rearrangement uses TRBV5-1 and TRBJ2-2; 9 bases line up with TRBD1. Trimming took 3 bases from V and 7 from J; bases not matched to a gene: 10. The CDR3 loop spans 16 amino acids. The germline gives CDR1 SGHRS, CDR2 YFSETQ. CDR3 in amino acids: CASSWDGTGLRGELFF. As DNA, the CDR3 is TGCGCCAGCAGCTGGGACGGGACAGGGCTACGCGGGGAGCTGTTTTTT.

This chain connects TRBV29-1 to TRBJ1-2, with a possible D match to TRBD1 (5 bases). Per germline, CDR1 SQVTM and CDR2 ANQGSEA. Trimming took 1 base from V and 5 from J, leaving 14 bases between them. The CDR3 has 14 residues. CDR3 residues: CSVEGGETGYGYTF. The CDR3 coding sequence is TGCAGCGTTGAAGGGGGGGAGACTGGTTATGGCTACACCTTC.

On this clone itself: Relative to the germline gene, one junction end is altered; a read error may explain this. This rearrangement joins TRBV29-1 to TRBJ1-1; TRBD1 is a possible D gene (5 bases). CDR1 is SQVTM, CDR2 ANQGSEA, per germline. The CDR3 spans 14 residues. The CDR3 bases are TGCAGCGCTGTTGCCGAGGGGTATTCAGGCTCGCCTTCGTTT. Translated: CSAVAEGYSGSPSF.

The rearrangement uses TRBV7-8 and TRBJ2-7; 8 bases align to TRBD2. CDR1 and CDR2 (germline): SGHVS, FQNEAQ. V shed 4 bases, J shed 6 bases, and the junction held 5 bases outside the gene matches. The CDR3 contains 13 residues. The CDR3 loop is CASSSGLVFEQYF. The DNA of the CDR3 is TGTGCCAGCAGCTCGGGACTAGTTTTCGAGCAGTACTTC. Combining the CDR3 with reference TRBV7-8 and TRBJ2-7 gives the whole variable domain GAGVSQSPRYKVAKRGQDVALRCDPISGHVSLFWYQQALGQGPEFLTYFQNEAQLDKSGLPSDRFFAERPEGSVSTLKIQRTQQEDSAVYLCASSSGLVFEQYFGPGTRLTVT.

V usage is TRBV30 and J usage is TRBJ2-7, with 7 bases identical to TRBD1. Germline CDR1 reads GTSNPN; CDR2 reads SVGIG (reference sequence). This CDR3 is built from 15 residues. After removal of 3 bases from V and 3 bases from J, the junction contained 11 bases not matched to a gene. The DNA of the CDR3 is TGTGCCTGGAGCGCCGGACAGGATTCCTTCTACGAGCAGTACTTC. It encodes CAWSAGQDSFYEQYF.

This clone showed up just a few times. V gene TRBV29-1 combines with J gene TRBJ2-7; 8 nucleotides align to TRBD1. CDR1 and CDR2 from the germline V gene are SQVTM and ANQGSEA. The J segment lost 4 bases and the V segment lost 6 bases, leaving 8 bases of the junction unmatched. This CDR3 spans 13 amino acids. The CDR3 is CSVEDRDRYEQYF. The CDR3 nucleotides are TGCAGCGTAGAGGACAGGGATCGATACGAGCAGTACTTC.

This sequence joins TRBV29-1 and TRBJ2-7, with TRBD2 matching over 7 bases. Germline CDR1 SQVTM, CDR2 ANQGSEA. This CDR3 contains 11 residues. With 0 bases clipped from V and 8 bases from J, the junction kept 1 base outside the gene matches. Here the CDR3 reads CSVEEAGQQYF. The DNA for the CDR3 is TGCAGCGTTGAAGAAGCGGGGCAGCAGTACTTC.

This clone showed up just once. V and J are TRBV7-2 and TRBJ2-2; D is possibly TRBD2 (6 bases). Trimming left V 1 base short and J 6 bases short, with 18 bases between. The CDR3 contains 17 residues. Germline V gene sequence: CDR1 SGHTA, CDR2 FQGNSA. This CDR3 is CASSLGSSAVRAGELFF. The CDR3 bases are TGTGCCAGCAGCTTAGGGTCTAGCGCCGTAAGGGCCGGGGAGCTGTTTTTT.

The chain combines TRBV14 with TRBJ2-3; TRBD1 or TRBD2 may be the D gene (6 bases each). The CDR3 contains 19 residues. CDR1 and CDR2 (germline): SGHDN, FVKESK. Between the trimmed V and J ends, which lost 1 base and 1 base, there was a span of 21 bases. DNA for the CDR3: TGTGCCAGCAGCCAAGTGAAGGGGGGCCGTCGAACTGGCACAGATACGCAGTATTTT. It codes for CASSQVKGGRRTGTDTQYF.

Here the CDR3 DNA reads TGTGCCACCGGTGGGGGAGATCAGCCCCAGCATTTT. This gives the protein CATGGGDQPQHF. The chain uses TRBV2 and TRBJ1-5; TRBD1 is a possible D gene (5 bases). This CDR3 has 12 residues. Germline loops: CDR1 SNHLY, CDR2 FYNNEI. The V end was cut by 10 bases, the J end by 5 bases, with 12 bases between. Combining the CDR3 with reference TRBV2 and TRBJ1-5 gives the whole variable domain EPEVTQTPSHQVTQMGQEVILRCVPISNHLYFYWYRQILGQKVEFLVSFYNNEISEKSEIFDDQFSVERPDGSNFTLKIRSTKLEDSAMYFCATGGGDQPQHFGDGTRLSIL.

In its sample, this clone was seen a few times. This rearrangement joins TRBV10-3 to TRBJ2-7, with 7 bases fitting TRBD1. V dropped 6 bases and J dropped 5; count of bases not matched to a gene: 1. The CDR3 covers 11 residues. From germline, CDR1 is ENHRY and CDR2 SYGVKD. The CDR3 DNA sequence: TGTGCCATCAGGGACAGGAACGAGCAGTACTTC. It encodes CAIRDRNEQYF.

The rearrangement links TRBV11-2 to TRBJ2-7, with no clear D. Deletions cut 2 bases from V and 7 bases from J, with 12 bases between. Germline CDR1 SGHAT, CDR2 FQNNGV. The CDR3 loop spans 13 amino acids. CDR3: CASSLTEGKEQYF. CDR3 sequence (DNA): TGTGCCAGCAGCTTAACAGAAGGAAAAGAGCAGTACTTC.

Points on this clone: Additional DNA sequences in this sample encode the identical CDR3. The rearrangement uses TRBV29-1 and TRBJ2-3; 8 bases map to TRBD2. CDR1 and CDR2 from the germline V gene are SQVTM and ANQGSEA. V lost 3 bases to trimming and J lost 0 bases; unmatched junction nucleotides: 5. CDR3 length: 15 amino acids. Written as DNA, the CDR3 is TGCAGCGTTGACGGTTTAGCGGGGAGCACAGATACGCAGTATTTT. Protein: CSVDGLAGSTDTQYF.

This clone appeared once. The chain employs TRBV29-1 and TRBJ1-1; no definite D call. CDR1 is SQVTM and CDR2 is ANQGSEA in the germline V gene. V lost 7 bases and J lost 1, with 7 bases in between. The CDR3 is 11 residues long. In nucleotides, the CDR3 is TGCAGCGCTCCCGGGAACACTGAAGCTTTCTTT. It specifies CSAPGNTEAFF.

J is TRBJ2-2 and V is TRBV2; D is unclear. This CDR3 spans 13 amino acids. Looked up from germline, CDR1 is SNHLY and CDR2 is FYNNEI. Trimming pared 2 bases from V and 6 bases from J, leaving 7 bases between. The DNA for the CDR3 is TGTGCCAGCAGTGAACGTGGATCCGGGGAGCTGTTTTTT. It specifies CASSERGSGELFF.